The text below deals with one T cell receptor beta chain. The antigen remains undetermined. The data derive from a study of T cell responses to AZD1222 COVID-19 vaccine. For the study at large: The study pooled second doses at about 4 or about 12 weeks.

CDR1 SGHKS and CDR2 YYEKEE come from the germline V gene (reference sequence). V was clipped by 2 bases and J by 9 bases; unmatched bases: 21. This CDR3 is built from 19 residues. Profiled with immunoSEQ multiplex PCR; TCRdb holds only in-frame clones, not every one. The sample lists some 150,000 clones; roughly nine tenths were seen once. Findings of the study overall: Spike regions recognized by vaccine-associated CD4 TCRs spanned the protein, led by 160-218 and 743-854. A rise in Spike-specific TCR breadth and depth followed two AZD1222 doses. Donors were mostly white British, more females; clonal diversity possibly underestimated.

The chain combines TRBV5-5 with TRBJ2-1; TRBD1 matches at 9 bases. This TCR was sampled from an adult in good health. The sequencing used peripheral blood, collected on day 0 of AZD1222 vaccination. CDR3 coding DNA: TGTGCCAGCAGCTTAGCCTGGACAGGGGAAAAAAAGGATTTCCCTGAGCAGTTCTTC. This translates into CASSLAWTGEKKDFPEQFF.